This T cell receptor beta chain was identified in a study of blood T cells in healthy people across ages. Overall study findings and caveats: The long-lived group displayed more naive CD4+ cells, plus higher diversity, than the aged donors did.

Germline lookup yields CDR1 PRHDT and CDR2 FYEKMQ (reference sequence). V was clipped by 3 bases and J by 3 bases; unmatched bases: 9. The CDR3 covers 16 residues. Next came a second PCR, run for about 6 to 12 cycles, which used a sample-barcoded 5' primer along with a J-beta primer mix. Sequencing of every sample gave 2.5 million or more CDR3-containing paired-end reads. One entry per CDR3 protein, called by TCRdb with MiXCR from the 5' RACE reads. The data hold about 780,000 distinct CDR3 sequences, with about a quarter observed a single time. Concerning this clonotype: Its cognate antigen is unknown.

Extracted total RNA amounted to at least 6 micrograms for each sample. The sample was also linked to a second study, of T cells of mothers and their children.

The V and J genes are TRBV13 and TRBJ2-3; 7 bases agree with TRBD1. The specimen sequenced was blood. The clonotype originates from a boy aged 5 to 17 in good health. DNA of the CDR3: TGTGCCAGCAGCTTTCGTACAGGGGAGAAGACAGATACGCAGTATTTT. Residues: CASSFRTGEKTDTQYF.